What follows is one T cell receptor (beta chain) and its context. Unmatched junction bases numbered 15, after V lost 7 bases and J lost 3 bases. In germline, CDR1 is LGHDT, CDR2 YNNKEL (reference sequence). The CDR3 extends over 18 amino acids. This sample was included in a study of blood T cell repertoires in COVID-19. Study details: PBMCs, B-cell-depleted T cells, or T cells were the source of the cDNA or gDNA that made up the material.

In the original processing: Amplified reference gene primers provided the basis for estimating nucleated cell counts. Clones were read by immunoSEQ multiplex PCR, and TCRdb kept only the in-frame ones, dropping some. From that table come the V and J calls and clone size; the DNA was used to work out D and trimming. The sample lists fewer than 250,000 clones, roughly nine tenths occurring once. The V gene is TRBV3-1 (or the pseudogene TRBV3-2), the J gene TRBJ2-2; 9 nucleotides line up with TRBD2. The source of this sequence is a middle-aged man with acute or convalescent COVID-19. What was sequenced was peripheral blood. The CDR3 DNA reads TGTGCCAGCATCTCCTTAGGCGGGGGGGCCAAAGACACCGGGGAGCTGTTTTTT. Amino acid sequence: CASISLGGGAKDTGELFF.